This TCR beta chain was sequenced for a study of patients and donors after allogeneic stem cell transplantation. V lost 6 bases and J lost 10, with 13 bases in between. Looked up from germline, CDR1 is MNHEY and CDR2 is SMNVEV (reference sequence). The CDR3 runs 13 residues. TCRdb used MiXCR to reprocess the RT-PCR reads, holding one entry per CDR3 protein. Counted here are 410,000 or so distinct CDR3 sequences, 16% occurring once; the ten biggest clones make up around 7.9%. The V and J genes are TRBV27 and TRBJ1-6; D remains unclear. Material: blood, either unsorted or a sorted T cell fraction (not recorded which). The source is a human donor who was either an allogeneic HSCT recipient or a stem cell or donor lymphocyte infusion donor (not recorded which). It is not recorded whose cells these are; they may come from a transplant donor. The DNA of the CDR3 is TGTGCCAGCAGGGACTTAAAGGGCTCACCCCTCCACTTT. Its translation is CASRDLKGSPLHF.